This TCR beta chain emerged from a study of human T cells and chemical hapten exposure. TCRdb reprocessed the RACE reads via MiXCR and lists one record per CDR3 protein. Of approximately 60,000 distinct CDR3 sequences listed, roughly a tenth were seen once; the top ten hold nearly 10%. The time point is: pre-sensitization, week 0. As to treatment: therapeutic diphenylcyclopropenone sensitization with weekly scalp DPC. Trimming removed 2 bases from V and 7 bases from J, with 14 bases in between. The CDR3 covers 13 residues. Germline V lookup: CDR1 SQVTM, CDR2 ANQGSEA. The clonotype originates from a man in his forties with alopecia areata. Some clones in this sample may be carry-over from other donors' samples. This sequence joins TRBV29-1 and TRBJ2-5, with D unclear. Sequencing was performed on whole blood, taken in connection with sensitization to the hapten diphenylcyclopropenone (DPC). As DNA, the CDR3 is TGCAGCGTTGAAAATGTGGTCTCGGGGACCCAGTACTTC. It specifies CSVENVVSGTQYF. Using reference TRBV29-1 and TRBJ2-5 for the parts outside the CDR3, the full variable domain is SAVISQKPSRDICQRGTSLTIQCQVDSQVTMMFWYRQQPGQSLTLIATANQGSEATYESGFVIDKFPISRPNLTFSTLTVSNMSPEDSSIYLCSVENVVSGTQYFGPGTRLLVL.